The following is a TCR beta chain sequence with its context. The clone's antigen remains unknown. It has no much larger one-base neighbor in the sample; base qualities were not kept. Each collaborating institution followed its own protocols to collect whole blood in K2EDTA tubes. For TCRbeta analysis, collaborator samples were shipped as frozen whole blood, as isolated PBMCs, or as DNA extracted from either sample type. The data were taken from a study of blood T cell repertoires in COVID-19 (dated by TCRdb to 2018 to 2020). For the study in its entirety: The collaborator samples originated in the United States, Italy and Spain and spanned the acute and convalescent phases of COVID-19. The prospective study material was composed of cDNA or gDNA derived from T cells, B-cell-depleted T cells, or PBMCs. The dataset comprised deeply sampled blood TCRbeta repertoires from subjects exposed to, actively infected with, or recovered from COVID-19. The repertoires were released in a freely available public database intended as a resource for research on the immune response to SARS-CoV-2. Samples came from the ongoing ImmuneRACE study (first 160 participants) plus 1,254 subjects from 6 global collaborators. Sample metadata almost always included a de-identified subject ID, COVID-19 status, age in years and sex. Where available, HLA class I and class II types were obtained from metadata supplied by the sample provider rather than from assay-based typing.

Here is what the overall study found, with its caveats: The quantity of clinical and demographic metadata differed by source and by participant and was supplied without curation.

The CDR3 holds 14 amino acids from the cysteine to the phenylalanine. Only the CDR3 region is kept as DNA, spanning 42 bases read in frame from base 1. In the germline V gene, CDR1 corresponds to SGHTS and CDR2 to YDEGEE. The trim is 4 bases for V and 8 bases for J, with a gap of 18 bases between the germline ends. The immunoSEQ Assay, a bias-controlled multiplex PCR, was used to amplify TCRbeta CDR3 regions from genomic DNA. On the authors' methods: Within the assay, amplification of reference gene primers was used to estimate how many nucleated cells each sample contained. Sequence reads were collapsed and filtered to measure the absolute abundance of every unique TCRbeta CDR3 rearrangement. For each sample, productive Simpson clonality was calculated as the square root of Simpson's diversity index over productive rearrangements. TCRdb re-hosts the immuneACCESS table, in-frame sequences only. Its copies lack some clones; in the studies checked, an unresolved V gene accounts for under half of them, and the cause for the rest is not known. V and J calls and clone size follow that table, whereas D and trimming were derived from the DNA. Recorded for this sample are roughly 15,000 clones; around 80% of them occurred a single time. The ten largest make up 26% of the sample.

This receptor was identified in a woman aged 50 to 60 with active or convalescent COVID-19. Input material: peripheral blood. The rearrangement combines TRBV5-8 with TRBJ1-2; too little of a D gene remains to name it. The nucleotide sequence reads TGTGCCAGCAGCGTTAGATTGGCGGAAAACGGCTACACCTTC. Translated, this is CASSVRLAENGYTF.